This T cell receptor (beta chain) was profiled in a study of shared clonotypes between healthy human individuals. The CDR3 consists of 14 residues. From germline, CDR1 is SGHRS and CDR2 YFSETQ. Trimming removed 0 bases at V and 3 bases at J, with 7 bases between. In the case of this clone: The sample contains more than one DNA sequence encoding this CDR3.

Sequencing used immunoSEQ multiplex PCR; TCRdb keeps in-frame clones, though not all of them. The sample has 2 million to 2.5 million clones, around 95% seen once. This receptor was obtained from a man aged 18 to 35 in good health. The V gene is TRBV5-1, the J gene TRBJ2-1, with D unclear. The sequencing input was naive CD4+ T cells sorted from blood. The subset: CD45RA+ positively selected. Written as DNA, the CDR3 is TGCGCCAGCAGCTTGGAGGGTTTCTACAATGAGCAGTTCTTC. Its protein is CASSLEGFYNEQFF.